The 15 T cell receptor beta chains in this list originate from one sample, sequenced in a study of glioma-infiltrating T cells after dendritic cell vaccination. Time point denoted: after dendritic cell vaccination, including at tumor progression/relapse. TCRdb's copy holds only in-frame clones and misses some; the assay was immunoSEQ multiplex PCR. The data contain 70,000 to 90,000 clones, around four fifths of them seen just once; the ten biggest clones take up roughly 6.8%. The sample was blood, taken after dendritic cell vaccination. Receptors were obtained from a human donor with glioblastoma.

The chain employs TRBV7-2 and TRBJ1-5; the match to TRBD1 covers 9 bases. The CDR3 runs 15 residues. Trimming took 5 bases from V and 7 from J; bases not matched to a gene: 9. Germline assignment: CDR1 SGHTA and CDR2 FQGNSA. Here the CDR3 reads CASSIRQGEGQPQHF. The CDR3 region has the DNA TGTGCCAGCAGCATAAGACAGGGGGAAGGGCAGCCCCAGCATTTT.

The rearrangement joins TRBV5-1 to TRBJ1-4, with 7 bases aligning to TRBD1. The trim removed 4 bases at V and 5 bases at J, leaving 8 bases unmatched. This CDR3 has 15 amino acids. Germline loops: CDR1 SGHRS, CDR2 YFSETQ. The CDR3 here is CASSVQGQENEKLFF. CDR3 in DNA: TGCGCCAGCAGCGTACAAGGACAGGAGAATGAAAAACTGTTTTTT.

This chain joins TRBV5-6 and TRBJ2-7; 7 bases agree with TRBD2. Germline V lookup: CDR1 SGHDT, CDR2 YYEEEE. CDR3 length: 13 amino acids. V dropped 0 bases and J dropped 6; count of bases not matched to a gene: 3. The CDR3 loop reads CASSLVRGSEQYF. CDR3 DNA: TGTGCCAGCAGCTTGGTCCGCGGGAGCGAGCAGTACTTC.

J is TRBJ2-3 and V is TRBV7-6, with D possibly TRBD2 on 5 matching bases. The CDR3 loop spans 15 amino acids. Germline CDR1 and CDR2: SGHVS and FNYEAQ. V lost 0 bases to trimming and J lost 4 bases, with 11 bases between them. The CDR3 reads CASSLAGRGSDTQYF. The CDR3 nucleotides are TGTGCCAGCAGCTTAGCGGGCCGCGGGTCAGATACGCAGTATTTT.

The rearrangement links TRBV29-1 to TRBJ1-6; 7 nucleotides line up with TRBD1. V lost 8 bases, J lost 3 bases, and 7 bases stayed unmatched. The CDR3 extends over 14 amino acids. The germline V gene encodes CDR1 SQVTM and CDR2 ANQGSEA. Here the CDR3 DNA reads TGCAGCCCCACAGGGGCCCTCTATAATTCACCCCTCCACTTT. The encoded protein is CSPTGALYNSPLHF.

The CDR3 region is CASSPTSGGQETQYF. The CDR3 DNA is TGTGCCAGCAGCCCCACTAGCGGGGGCCAAGAGACCCAGTACTTC. This chain uses TRBV4-2 with TRBJ2-5, with 11 bases that match TRBD2. The V and J ends lost 4 bases and 1 base, in that order; junction bases with no gene match: 2. The CDR3 contains 15 residues. The V gene's germline CDR1 is LGHNA and CDR2 YNFKEQ.

CDR3 loop: CASRLLRLNTEAFF. The CDR3 bases are TGTGCCAGCAGGCTACTTAGATTGAACACTGAAGCTTTCTTT. V and J are TRBV2 and TRBJ1-1; D gene ambiguous. Germline CDR1 SNHLY, CDR2 FYNNEI. This CDR3 is 14 amino acids long. V gave up 6 bases and J gave up 0 bases, with 11 bases separating them.

The CDR3 DNA reads as TGCGCCAGCACAGGGAACTCTGGGGCCAACGTCCTGACTTTC. It is translated as CASTGNSGANVLTF. The rearrangement uses TRBV4-1 and TRBJ2-6; weak D call: TRBD1 (5 bases). The germline V and J ends were trimmed by 7 bases and 0 bases, with 7 bases remaining between them. CDR1 is MGHRA and CDR2 is YSYEKL in the germline V gene. The CDR3 totals 14 residues.

The chain carries TRBV5-4 and TRBJ2-7; 11 positions agree with TRBD1. V lost 4 bases and J lost 6; bases outside the gene matches: 3. This CDR3 is 13 amino acids long. In germline, CDR1 is SGHNT, CDR2 YYREEE (reference sequence). CDR3 in amino acids: CASSLGQGGEQYF. The CDR3 DNA sequence: TGTGCCAGCAGCCTGGGACAGGGGGGCGAGCAGTACTTC.

The J gene is TRBJ2-7, the V gene TRBV5-6; TRBD1 might be the D (6 bases). Germline loops: CDR1 SGHDT, CDR2 YYEEEE. V dropped 4 bases and J dropped 1 base, with 9 bases sitting between them. This CDR3 spans 13 amino acids. Written as DNA, the CDR3 is TGTGCCAGCAGCCCTGGACAGTCCTACGAGCAGTACTTC. As protein: CASSPGQSYEQYF.

The chain carries TRBV18 and TRBJ1-2, with a tentative D call TRBD1 (5 bases). V gave up 2 bases and J gave up 5 bases, with 18 bases separating them. Germline CDR1 KGHSH, CDR2 LQKENI. The CDR3 extends over 16 amino acids. The CDR3 loop is CASSPSVPGGFYGYTF. The CDR3 DNA reads as TGTGCCAGCTCACCATCGGTACCGGGGGGTTTTTATGGCTACACCTTC.

The CDR3 DNA reads as TGTGCCACCAGCAGTGGCAATATGAACACTGAAGCTTTCTTT. Translation gives CATSSGNMNTEAFF. This sequence joins TRBV15 and TRBJ1-1; D is ambiguous. Trimming removed 3 bases at V and 0 bases at J, with 8 bases between. Germline loops: CDR1 LNHNV, CDR2 YYDKDF (reference sequence). The CDR3 length is 14 residues.

The chain employs TRBV5-4 and TRBJ2-3, with D tentatively TRBD1 (5 bases). This CDR3 spans 15 amino acids. The germline CDR1 and CDR2 sequences are SGHNT and YYREEE (reference sequence). V lost 4 bases, J lost 2 bases, and 14 bases lay in between. Written as DNA, the CDR3 is TGTGCCAGCAGCCCGAGACAGTGGACCACAGATACGCAGTATTTT. This codes for CASSPRQWTTDTQYF. Full variable domain (remainder filled in from reference TRBV5-4 and TRBJ2-3): ETGVTQSPTHLIKTRGQQVTLRCSSQSGHNTVSWYQQALGQGPQFIFQYYREEENGRGNFPPRFSGLQFPNYSSELNVNALELDDSALYLCASSPRQWTTDTQYFGPGTRLTVL.

This clone was counted a few times. The J gene is TRBJ2-1, the V gene TRBV12-5; D not certain. V lost 3 bases to trimming and J lost 2 bases, with 26 bases between them. This CDR3 is built from 20 residues. Germline V gives CDR1 LGHNT, CDR2 FRNRAP. The CDR3 DNA is TGTGCTAGTGGTTTCCTTCCCCTAAAGAATTTGGGCGCCACCTACAATGAGCAGTTCTTC. It translates to CASGFLPLKNLGATYNEQFF.

This chain connects TRBV9 to TRBJ2-2, with 11 bases that match TRBD2. The junction had 6 bases not matched to a gene; V was cut back by 0 bases and J by 2 bases. This CDR3 spans 18 amino acids. Germline V CDR1 and CDR2: SGDLS, YYNGEE. DNA of the CDR3: TGTGCCAGCAGCGTAGGGGCTAGCGGGGGGCTAAACACCGGGGAGCTGTTTTTT. It is translated as CASSVGASGGLNTGELFF.